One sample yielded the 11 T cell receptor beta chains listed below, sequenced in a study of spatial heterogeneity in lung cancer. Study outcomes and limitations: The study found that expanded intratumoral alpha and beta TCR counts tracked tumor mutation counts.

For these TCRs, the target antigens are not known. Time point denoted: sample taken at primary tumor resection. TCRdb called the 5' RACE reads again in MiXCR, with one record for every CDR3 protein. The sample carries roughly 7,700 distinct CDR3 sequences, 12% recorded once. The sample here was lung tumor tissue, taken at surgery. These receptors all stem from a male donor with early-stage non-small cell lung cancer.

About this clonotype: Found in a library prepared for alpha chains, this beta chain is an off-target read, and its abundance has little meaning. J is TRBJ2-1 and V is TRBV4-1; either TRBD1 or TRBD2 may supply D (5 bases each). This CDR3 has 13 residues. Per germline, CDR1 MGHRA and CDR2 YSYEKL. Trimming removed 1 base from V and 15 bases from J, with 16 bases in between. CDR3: CASSQGWGTPRFF. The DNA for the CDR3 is TGCGCCAGCAGCCAAGGTTGGGGGACCCCCAGGTTCTTC.

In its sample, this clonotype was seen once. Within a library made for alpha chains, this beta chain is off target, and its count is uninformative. This CDR3 reads CAAGTGVNIQYF. CDR3 nucleotide sequence: TGTGCGGCCGGGACAGGGGTAAACATTCAGTACTTC. The rearrangement uses TRBV6-1 and TRBJ2-4; the match to TRBD1 covers 10 bases. This CDR3 is 12 amino acids long. The germline CDR1 and CDR2 sequences are MNHNS and SASEGT.

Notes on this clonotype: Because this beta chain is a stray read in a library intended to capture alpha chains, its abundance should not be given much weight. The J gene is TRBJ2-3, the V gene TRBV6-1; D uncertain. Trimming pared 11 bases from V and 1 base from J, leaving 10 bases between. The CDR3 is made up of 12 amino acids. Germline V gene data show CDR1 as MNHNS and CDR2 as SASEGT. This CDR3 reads CASTVGTDTQYF. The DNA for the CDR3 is TGTGCCTCCACGGTCGGCACAGATACGCAGTATTTT.

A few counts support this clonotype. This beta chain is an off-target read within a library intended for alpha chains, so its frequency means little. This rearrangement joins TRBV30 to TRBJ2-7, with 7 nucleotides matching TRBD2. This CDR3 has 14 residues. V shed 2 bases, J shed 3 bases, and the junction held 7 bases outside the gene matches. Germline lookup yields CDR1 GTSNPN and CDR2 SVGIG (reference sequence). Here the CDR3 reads CAWSRLAWNYEQYF. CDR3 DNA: TGTGCCTGGAGTCGACTAGCCTGGAACTACGAGCAGTACTTC.

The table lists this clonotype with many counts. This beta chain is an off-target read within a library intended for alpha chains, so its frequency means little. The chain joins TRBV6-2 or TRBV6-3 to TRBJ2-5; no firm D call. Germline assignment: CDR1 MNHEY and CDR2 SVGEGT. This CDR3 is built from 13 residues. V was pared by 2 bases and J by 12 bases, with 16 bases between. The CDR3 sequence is CASSYTAPVKKYF. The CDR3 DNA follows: TGTGCCAGCAGTTACACAGCCCCGGTTAAAAAGTACTTC.

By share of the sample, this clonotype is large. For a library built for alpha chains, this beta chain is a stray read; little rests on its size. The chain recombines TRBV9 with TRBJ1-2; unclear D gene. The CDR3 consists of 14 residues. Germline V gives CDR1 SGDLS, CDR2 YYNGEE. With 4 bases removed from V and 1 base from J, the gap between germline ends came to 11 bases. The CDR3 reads CASSIRTDNYGYTF. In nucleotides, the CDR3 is TGTGCCAGCAGCATCCGGACGGATAACTATGGCTACACCTTC.

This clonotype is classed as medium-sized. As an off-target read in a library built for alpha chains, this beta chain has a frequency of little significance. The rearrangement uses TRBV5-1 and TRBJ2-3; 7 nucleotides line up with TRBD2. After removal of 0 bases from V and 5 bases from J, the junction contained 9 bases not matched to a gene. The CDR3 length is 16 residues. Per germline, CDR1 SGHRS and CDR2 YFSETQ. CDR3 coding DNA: TGCGCCAGCAGCTTGGACACGGCGGGAGCGGGAGATACGCAGTATTTT. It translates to CASSLDTAGAGDTQYF. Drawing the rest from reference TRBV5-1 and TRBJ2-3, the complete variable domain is KAGVTQTPRYLIKTRGQQVTLSCSPISGHRSVSWYQQTPGQGLQFLFEYFSETQRNKGNFPGRFSGRQFSNSRSEMNVSTLELGDSALYLCASSLDTAGAGDTQYFGPGTRLTVL.

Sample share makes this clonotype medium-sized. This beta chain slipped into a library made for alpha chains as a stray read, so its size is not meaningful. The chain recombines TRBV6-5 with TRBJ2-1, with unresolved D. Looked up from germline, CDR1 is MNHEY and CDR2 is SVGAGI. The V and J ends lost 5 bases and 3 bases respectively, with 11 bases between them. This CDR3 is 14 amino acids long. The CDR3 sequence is CASSTSFVYNEQFF. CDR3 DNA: TGTGCCAGCAGTACGAGCTTCGTCTACAATGAGCAGTTCTTC.

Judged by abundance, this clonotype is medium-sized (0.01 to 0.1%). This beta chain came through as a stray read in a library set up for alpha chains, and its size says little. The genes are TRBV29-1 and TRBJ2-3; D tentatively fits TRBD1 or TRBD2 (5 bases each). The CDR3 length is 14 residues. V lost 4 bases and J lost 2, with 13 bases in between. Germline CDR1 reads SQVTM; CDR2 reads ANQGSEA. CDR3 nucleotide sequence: TGCAGCGTTGCGTCCACGGGGCTCACAGATACGCAGTATTTT. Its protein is CSVASTGLTDTQYF.

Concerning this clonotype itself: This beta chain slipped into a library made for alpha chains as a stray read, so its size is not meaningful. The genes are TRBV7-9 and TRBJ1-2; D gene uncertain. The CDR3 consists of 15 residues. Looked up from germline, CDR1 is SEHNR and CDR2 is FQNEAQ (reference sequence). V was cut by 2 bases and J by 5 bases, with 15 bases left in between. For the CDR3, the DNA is TGTGCCAGCAGCTTAAACATCGACCGACCTTATGGCTACACCTTC. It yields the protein CASSLNIDRPYGYTF.

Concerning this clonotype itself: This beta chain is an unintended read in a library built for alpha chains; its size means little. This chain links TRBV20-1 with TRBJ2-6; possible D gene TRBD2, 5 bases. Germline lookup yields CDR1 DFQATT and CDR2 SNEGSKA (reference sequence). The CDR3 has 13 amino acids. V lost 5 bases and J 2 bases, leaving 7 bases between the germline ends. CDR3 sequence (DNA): TGCAGTGCTCGGGGTCCTGGGGCCAACGTCCTGACTTTC. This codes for CSARGPGANVLTF.